This T cell receptor (beta chain) was identified during a study of blood T cell repertoires in COVID-19 (TCRdb year 2020). About the full investigation: Collaborator samples came from the United States, Italy and Spain and covered acute and convalescent phases of COVID-19. HLA class I and class II types, where available, came from metadata supplied by the sample provider rather than from assay-based typing. Samples came from the ongoing ImmuneRACE study (first 160 participants) plus 1,254 subjects from 6 global collaborators. A freely available public database, intended as a resource for researchers studying the immune response to SARS-CoV-2, is where the repertoires were released. A de-identified subject ID, COVID-19 status, age in years and sex were almost always included in the sample metadata. The dataset comprised deeply sampled blood TCRbeta repertoires from subjects exposed to, actively infected with, or recovered from COVID-19. The prospective study material was composed of cDNA or gDNA derived from T cells, B-cell-depleted T cells, or PBMCs. Overall study results and their limits: The quantity of clinical and demographic metadata differed by source and by participant and was supplied without curation.

With respect to this clone: The antigen it binds to is not known. No per-base quality is available; no much larger clone lies one base away.

TCRbeta CDR3 regions were amplified from genomic DNA using the immunoSEQ Assay, a bias-controlled multiplex PCR. Per the source publication's procedure: Within the assay, amplification of reference gene primers was used to estimate how many nucleated cells each sample contained. To quantify the absolute abundance of each unique TCRbeta CDR3 rearrangement, sequence reads were collapsed and filtered. For each sample, productive Simpson clonality was calculated as the square root of Simpson's diversity index across productive rearrangements. In its TCRdb copy, this immuneACCESS table keeps in-frame sequences only and misses some clones. Where compared with another copy, unresolved V genes explain less than half of these, and the others have no known cause. Clone size and the V and J calls come from that table; the DNA yielded D and trimming. Within this sample are under 200,000 clones, with more than 75% of them counted one time only. Clones ranked in the top ten supply almost 5% of the sample.

Collaborating institutions collected whole blood in K2EDTA tubes following their own protocols. For TCRbeta analysis, collaborators shipped samples in one of three forms: frozen whole blood, isolated PBMCs, or DNA extracted from either of those sample types. Based on the germline V gene, the CDR1 and CDR2 sequences are MNHEY and SVGAGI. V trim: 6 bases; J trim: 7 bases; unmatched bases: 6. From its cysteine to its phenylalanine, the CDR3 spans 14 amino acids. The kept DNA is CDR3 alone, 42 bases in frame from the first base. Sequenced sample: peripheral blood. This TCR was recovered from an elderly woman with acute or convalescent COVID-19. The chain couples TRBV6-5 to TRBJ1-3, with 10 junctional bases fitting TRBD1. The nucleotide sequence is given as TGTGCCAGCAGAGGACAGGGGGGGTGGAACACCATATATTTT. It translates as CASRGQGGWNTIYF.